The rows below give T cell receptor beta chains drawn from one sample of a study of T cell responses to AZD1222 COVID-19 vaccine. Sequencing was performed with immunoSEQ multiplex PCR; in TCRdb, only in-frame clones are kept and a portion is missing. The data hold 150,000 or so clones, with 80% to 85% observed a single time. The sample consisted of peripheral blood, taken on day 0 of MenACWY control vaccination. These receptors were taken from an adult in good health. Both conserved end residues are part of each CDR3. A D gene is named only where the DNA matches it firmly. Not all rows give a size; the values are once, few, many and, for expanded clones, a class.

v_call	clone_size	d_call	j_call	cdr3_aa	cdr3_nt
TRBV7-7	.	.	TRBJ2-1	CASSPTDRGYNEQFF	TGTGCCAGCAGCCCCACGGACAGAGGCTACAATGAGCAGTTCTTC
TRBV29-1	.	.	TRBJ2-1	CSVEGAGSYNEQFF	TGCAGCGTCGAGGGGGCGGGGTCCTACAATGAGCAGTTCTTC
TRBV29-1	.	.	TRBJ1-2	CSVGVHGYTF	TGCAGCGTTGGGGTCCATGGCTACACCTTC
TRBV14	.	.	TRBJ1-6	CASSQRGNNSPLHF	TGTGCCAGCAGCCAACGGGGGAATAATTCACCCCTCCACTTT
TRBV4-1	once	TRBD2	TRBJ2-3	CASSQGVLAGGPGDTQYF	TGCGCCAGCAGCCAAGGGGTTTTAGCGGGGGGGCCGGGAGATACGCAGTATTTT
TRBV5-1	.	.	TRBJ1-2	CASSSTTSSLGRGYTF	TGCGCCAGCAGCTCCACTACCTCGTCCCTGGGCCGTGGCTACACCTTC
TRBV27	once	.	TRBJ1-1	CASRSVNTEAFF	TGTGCCAGCAGGTCGGTGAACACTGAAGCTTTCTTT
TRBV7-9	.	.	TRBJ1-2	CASSAHTGADYGYTF	TGTGCCAGCAGCGCACACACCGGGGCCGATTATGGCTACACCTTC
TRBV28	once	TRBD1	TRBJ1-5	CASSFLGQGNQPQHF	TGTGCCAGCAGTTTCCTAGGACAGGGTAATCAGCCCCAGCATTTT
TRBV5-6	few	.	TRBJ2-7	CASSFGAGNNEQYF	TGTGCCAGCAGCTTCGGGGCAGGGAATAACGAGCAGTACTTC